The T cell receptor beta chain described here comes from a study of human T cells and chemical hapten exposure (dated by TCRdb to the early 2020s). Background for the entire study: For sensitization, 2% DPC in acetone was applied to a 2 cm by 2 cm area of upper inner arm skin. Libraries were combined into a pool for sequencing, and differences in TCR yield between samples came mainly from small differences in library volumes within the pool. Patients additionally received weekly therapeutic DPC doses to the scalp throughout the roughly 25-week study period. The mostly female patient cohort included alopecia areata with under or over 50% scalp involvement, alopecia totalis and alopecia universalis. Patch testing was done on the upper back using Finn chambers containing 0.01% DPC, and results were scored after 6 days according to International Contact Dermatitis Research Group standards. In alopecia patients, the study followed how the peripheral blood TCR repertoire changed in vivo over primary and secondary sensitization to diphenylcyclopropenone (DPC), a hapten. Patient blood was sampled pre-sensitization (week 0) and at 2, 6 and about 24 weeks after DPC sensitization. Under 30 alopecia patients gave blood for TCR sequencing at one to four time points (pre-sensitization, 2, 6 and 24 weeks).

Overall results and qualifications from the work: Because every patient had alopecia, a presumed autoimmune disease, the patients' immune response might differ from that of healthy individuals. Expanded TCRs formed significantly more large CDR3 similarity clusters than pre-sensitization or healthy control sets, consistent with antigen-driven responses. DPC sensitization did not change the number of TCRs with a frequency above 1 in 1000, and there was no evidence of changes in global repertoire structure. Repeated subsampling changed both the strength of the expansion versus patch-test correlation and the threshold at which the correlation became significant. Patch test score correlated positively with the number of PT1 expanded TCRs, reaching significance at thresholds 8, 16 and 32 but not at 4.

This specimen's time point label, per the study, means: patch test 2, 6 weeks after DPC sensitization. This specimen's treatment or condition label, interpreted: therapeutic diphenylcyclopropenone sensitization with weekly scalp DPC. At every patch-test visit, the blood draw took place before the patch test was put on. To be eligible, patients had to be aged 18 to 70, diagnosed with alopecia and judged suitable for DPC therapy, while pregnant patients were excluded. Total RNA was extracted from unfractionated whole blood that had been collected in Tempus Blood RNA tubes. V is cut by 6 bases and J by 3 bases, and the space between the germline ends is 11 bases. The germline V gene yields MGHDK for CDR1 and SYGVNS for CDR2. From cysteine to phenylalanine, the CDR3 is 13 amino acids long. Just CDR3 DNA is preserved here, 39 bases in frame from base 1. This clonotype occurred many times. Its antigen target is currently unknown. Base-call qualities are not available, and no considerably larger clone is one nucleotide away.

The method behind the library was RACE. Sequencing instrument: NextSeq 500. During library preparation, unique molecular identifiers were attached to individual cDNA molecules so that TCRs could be counted quantitatively and reproducibly. For every blood RNA sample, sequencing covered both the TCR alpha and TCR beta chains. In the source study's methods: Samples had a median of roughly 87,000 TCRs, with a range from roughly 23,224 to 700,000. V, J and CDR3 annotation of the TCR reads was performed with the Decombinator software suite. For PS versus PT1 abundance plots, all samples were subsampled to the same number of TCRs (28,000). Expanded TCRs were defined as absent before sensitization and observed at least eight times at the 2-week time point. The public reads were reanalyzed by TCRdb: fastp trimming at Q25, MiXCR alignment, in-frame beta chains only. Each entry merges the rows of one CDR3 protein and shows their most common DNA and genes. It is TCRdb's table, rather than the study itself, that gives the V and J calls and clone size. The sample yields about 70,000 distinct CDR3 sequences; 7.5% to 9.5% were counted once. Around 3.5% of the sample lies in the top ten.

This receptor chain uses TRBV25-1 and TRBJ1-1; no D gene call is confident. The sequencing here drew on whole blood, taken in connection with sensitization to the hapten diphenylcyclopropenone (DPC). The receptor was isolated from a woman aged 45-60 years with alopecia areata. Some clones in this sample may be carry-over from other donors' samples. The DNA is TGTGCCAGCAGCGCGGACGGGTACACTGAAGCTTTCTTT. Translation gives CASSADGYTEAFF.